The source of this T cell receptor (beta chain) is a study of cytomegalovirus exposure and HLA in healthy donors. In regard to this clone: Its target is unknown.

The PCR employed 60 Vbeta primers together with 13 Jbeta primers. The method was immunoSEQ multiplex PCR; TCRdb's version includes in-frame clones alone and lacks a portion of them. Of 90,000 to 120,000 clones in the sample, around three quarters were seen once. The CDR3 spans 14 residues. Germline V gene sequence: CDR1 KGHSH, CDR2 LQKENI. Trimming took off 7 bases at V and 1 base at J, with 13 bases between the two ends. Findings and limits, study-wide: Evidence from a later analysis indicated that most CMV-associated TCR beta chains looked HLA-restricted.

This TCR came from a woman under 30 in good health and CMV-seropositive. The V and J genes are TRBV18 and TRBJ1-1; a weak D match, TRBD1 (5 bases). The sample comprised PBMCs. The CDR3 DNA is TGTGCCAGCTGCCAGGGTGTAGGGAACACTGAAGCTTTCTTT. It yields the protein CASCQGVGNTEAFF.